These 13 T cell receptor beta chains were all obtained from the same sample, sequenced in a study of blood T cell repertoires in COVID-19. This table comes from immunoSEQ multiplex PCR, and its TCRdb copy is limited to in-frame clones, with some not included. The table has more than 65,000 clones, 65% to 90% seen once; the top ten hold 20% to 25%. Material for sequencing was peripheral blood. The receptors here all came from a woman in her 50s with acute or convalescent COVID-19.

CDR3 sequence reads: CASSSDRGREGTGELFF. The DNA of the CDR3 is TGTGCCAGCAGTTCCGACAGGGGGCGCGAGGGAACCGGGGAGCTGTTTTTT. The V call is TRBV27, the J call TRBJ2-2; TRBD1 matches at 10 bases. Germline CDR1 and CDR2: MNHEY and SMNVEV (reference sequence). Trimming at V came to 4 bases and at J to 5 bases, leaving 10 bases not matched to a gene. The CDR3 is made up of 17 amino acids.

This clone has a single count. The chain joins TRBV12-3 or TRBV12-4 to TRBJ1-1; D remains ambiguous. The CDR3 spans 13 residues. V was trimmed by 2 bases and J by 1 base, leaving 5 bases between them. CDR3 DNA: TGTGCCAGCAGTTTAAGAGGGAACACTGAAGCTTTCTTT. As protein: CASSLRGNTEAFF.

This chain connects TRBV29-1 to TRBJ2-3, with a tentative D call TRBD2 (6 bases). Germline V gene lookup returns CDR1 SQVTM and CDR2 ANQGSEA. V was cut by 7 bases and J by 4 bases, with 30 bases left in between. The CDR3 is 18 residues long. Here the CDR3 DNA reads TGCAGCGCTACGAACCTACAAGGGGACCGGGGGATCCCAGATACGCAGTATTTT. This sequence encodes CSATNLQGDRGIPDTQYF.

The rearrangement uses TRBV2 and TRBJ2-7; D ambiguous. The CDR3 consists of 13 residues. Trimming shortened V by 2 bases and J by 6 bases, and 11 bases separated the two germline ends. Germline V lookup: CDR1 SNHLY, CDR2 FYNNEI. Written as DNA, the CDR3 is TGTGCCAGCAGTGAAACTTCGTTCTCCGAGCAGTACTTC. Its translation: CASSETSFSEQYF.

J is TRBJ1-5 and V is TRBV2; 7 bases map to TRBD1. V was pared by 8 bases and J by 15 bases, with 10 bases of the junction left unmatched. The CDR3 is 11 residues long. Germline loops: CDR1 SNHLY, CDR2 FYNNEI. DNA for the CDR3: TGTGCCAGCCGGGGGCGGGACAGTTGGCATTTT. Translated: CASRGRDSWHF.

The chain employs TRBV2 and TRBJ2-2; D perhaps matches TRBD2 (5 bases). V lost 4 bases to trimming and J lost 1 base, with 13 bases between them. Germline loops: CDR1 SNHLY, CDR2 FYNNEI. CDR3 length: 16 amino acids. CDR3 residues: CASSVGGRGNTGELFF. Here the CDR3 DNA reads TGTGCCAGCAGTGTAGGAGGTCGGGGGAACACCGGGGAGCTGTTTTTT.

This sequence joins TRBV5-5 and TRBJ2-3, with 8 bases fitting TRBD2. The CDR3 has 16 residues. The ends lost 9 bases at V and 4 bases at J; junction bases unmatched: 16. Germline CDR1 reads SGHKS; CDR2 reads YYEKEE (reference sequence). CDR3 sequence (DNA): TGTGCCACCCCCAGGAGGATAGCGGGAAGTGCAGATACGCAGTATTTT. It encodes CATPRRIAGSADTQYF.

V is TRBV5-1 and J is TRBJ2-1, with 9 nucleotides matching TRBD2. The J segment lost 9 bases and the V segment lost 4 bases, leaving 11 bases of the junction unmatched. CDR3 length equals 15 residues. Germline V CDR1 and CDR2: SGHRS, YFSETQ. CDR3 in DNA: TGCGCCAGCAGCGCTCTAGCGGGGCCCGGGGCTGAGCAGTTCTTC. Translation: CASSALAGPGAEQFF.

V usage is TRBV24-1 and J usage is TRBJ1-2; tentative D call: TRBD1 (6 bases). This CDR3 contains 13 residues. In germline, CDR1 is KGHDR, CDR2 SFDVKD. V was cut by 6 bases and J by 3 bases, with 10 bases left in between. The CDR3 reads CATSQGIDYGYTF. The CDR3 nucleotides are TGTGCCACCAGTCAGGGGATTGACTATGGCTACACCTTC.

J is TRBJ1-1 and V is TRBV18, with D perhaps matching TRBD1 (6 bases). Trimming stripped 6 bases from V and 1 base from J, with 15 bases between. CDR1 is KGHSH and CDR2 is LQKENI in the germline V gene. The CDR3 length is 15 residues. The CDR3 DNA follows: TGTGCCAGCTCCCCCAACAGGGAGTGGAACACTGAAGCTTTCTTT. Its translation: CASSPNREWNTEAFF.

The chain couples TRBV3-1 (or the pseudogene TRBV3-2) to TRBJ1-1; a weak D match, TRBD1 (5 bases). The CDR3 is made up of 14 amino acids. The ends were cut back, 3 bases at V and 6 bases at J, with 14 bases in the middle. Per the germline V gene, CDR1 is LGHDT and CDR2 is YNNKEL (reference sequence). This CDR3 is CASSQLEGRAEAFF. The CDR3 DNA follows: TGTGCCAGCAGCCAGCTAGAGGGGAGGGCTGAAGCTTTCTTT.

This chain uses TRBV19 with TRBJ2-1; tentatively, D is TRBD2 (5 bases). Trimming pared 3 bases from V and 2 bases from J, leaving 20 bases between. The CDR3 is 18 residues long. Germline V CDR1 and CDR2: LNHDA, SQIVND (reference sequence). CDR3 sequence (DNA): TGTGCCAGTAGTATCCCAGCGTGGGAGCGGAGACCCTACAATGAGCAGTTCTTC. Translated: CASSIPAWERRPYNEQFF.

This chain links TRBV6-5 with TRBJ1-5; D might be TRBD1 (5 bases). Per the germline V gene, CDR1 is MNHEY and CDR2 is SVGAGI. The CDR3 extends over 13 amino acids. The V gene lost 7 bases and the J gene lost 6 bases, with 13 bases spanning the gap. CDR3 sequence: CASNGGLLQPQHF. DNA of the CDR3: TGTGCCAGCAATGGGGGACTTCTTCAGCCCCAGCATTTT.